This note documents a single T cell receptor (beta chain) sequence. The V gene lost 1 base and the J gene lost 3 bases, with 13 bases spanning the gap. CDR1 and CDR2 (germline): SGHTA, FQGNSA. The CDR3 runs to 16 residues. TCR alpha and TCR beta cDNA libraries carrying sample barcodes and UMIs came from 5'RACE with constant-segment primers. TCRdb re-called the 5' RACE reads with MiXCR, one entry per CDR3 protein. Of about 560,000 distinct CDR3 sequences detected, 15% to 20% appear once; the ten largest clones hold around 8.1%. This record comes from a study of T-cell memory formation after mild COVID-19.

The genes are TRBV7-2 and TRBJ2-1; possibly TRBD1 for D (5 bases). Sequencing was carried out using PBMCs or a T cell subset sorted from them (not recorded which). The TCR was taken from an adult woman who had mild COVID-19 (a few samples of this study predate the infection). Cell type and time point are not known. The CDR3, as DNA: TGTGCCAGCAGCTTAGTGTGGCTTCAGGGCTACAATGAGCAGTTCTTC. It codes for CASSLVWLQGYNEQFF.